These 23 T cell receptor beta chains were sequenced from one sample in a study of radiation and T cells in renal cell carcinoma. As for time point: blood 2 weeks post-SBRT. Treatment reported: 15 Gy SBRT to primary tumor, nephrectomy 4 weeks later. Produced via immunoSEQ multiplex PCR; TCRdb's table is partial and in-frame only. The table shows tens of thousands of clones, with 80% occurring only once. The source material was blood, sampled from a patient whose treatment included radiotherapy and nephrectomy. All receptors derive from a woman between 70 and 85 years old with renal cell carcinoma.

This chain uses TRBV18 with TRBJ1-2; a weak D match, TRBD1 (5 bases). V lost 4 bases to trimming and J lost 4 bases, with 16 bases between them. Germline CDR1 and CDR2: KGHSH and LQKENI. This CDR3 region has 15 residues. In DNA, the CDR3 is TGTGCCAGCTCACAACTCCAGACAGATAGCTATGGCTACACCTTC. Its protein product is CASSQLQTDSYGYTF.

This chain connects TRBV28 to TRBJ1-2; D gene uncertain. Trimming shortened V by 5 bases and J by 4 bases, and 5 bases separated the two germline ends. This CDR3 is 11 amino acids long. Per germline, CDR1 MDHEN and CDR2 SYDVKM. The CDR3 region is CASSPAYGYTF. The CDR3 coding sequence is TGTGCCAGCAGTCCGGCCTATGGCTACACCTTC.

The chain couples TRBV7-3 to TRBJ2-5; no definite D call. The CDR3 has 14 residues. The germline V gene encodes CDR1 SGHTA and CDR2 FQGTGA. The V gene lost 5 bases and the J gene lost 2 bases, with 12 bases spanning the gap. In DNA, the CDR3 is TGTGCCAGCAGCCCCGGTGAGGCACAAGAGACCCAGTACTTC. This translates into CASSPGEAQETQYF.

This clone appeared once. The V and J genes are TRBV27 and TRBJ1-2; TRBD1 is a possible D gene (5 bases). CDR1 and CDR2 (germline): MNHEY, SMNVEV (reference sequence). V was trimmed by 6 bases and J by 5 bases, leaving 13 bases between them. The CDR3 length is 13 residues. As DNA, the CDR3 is TGTGCCAGCAGCCCAGGAGGGGCATATGGCTACACCTTC. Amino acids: CASSPGGAYGYTF.

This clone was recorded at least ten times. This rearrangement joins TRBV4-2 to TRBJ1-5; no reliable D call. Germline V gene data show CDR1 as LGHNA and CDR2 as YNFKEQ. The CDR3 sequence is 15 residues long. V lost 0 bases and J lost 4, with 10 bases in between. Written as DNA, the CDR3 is TGTGCCAGCAGCCAAGATTTCCCGGGAAATCAGCCCCAGCATTTT. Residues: CASSQDFPGNQPQHF.

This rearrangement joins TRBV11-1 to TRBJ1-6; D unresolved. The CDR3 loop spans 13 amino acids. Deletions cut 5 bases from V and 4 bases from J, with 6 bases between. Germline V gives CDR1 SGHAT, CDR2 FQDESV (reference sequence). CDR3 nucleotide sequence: TGTGCCAGCAGCCCTGCTTATAATTCACCCCTCCACTTT. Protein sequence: CASSPAYNSPLHF.

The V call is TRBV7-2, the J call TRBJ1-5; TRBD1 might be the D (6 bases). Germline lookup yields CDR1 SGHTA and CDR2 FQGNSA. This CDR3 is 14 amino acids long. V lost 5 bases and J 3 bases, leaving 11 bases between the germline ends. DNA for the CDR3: TGTGCCAGCAGCCCCCCAGGGGCCAATCAGCCCCAGCATTTT. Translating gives CASSPPGANQPQHF.

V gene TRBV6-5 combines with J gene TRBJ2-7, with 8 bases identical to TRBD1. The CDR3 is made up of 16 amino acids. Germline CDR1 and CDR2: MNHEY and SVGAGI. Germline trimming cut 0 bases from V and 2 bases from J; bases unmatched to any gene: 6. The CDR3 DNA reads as TGTGCCAGCAGTTACTCGCTGGACAGGGCGGCCTACGAGCAGTACTTC. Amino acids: CASSYSLDRAAYEQYF.

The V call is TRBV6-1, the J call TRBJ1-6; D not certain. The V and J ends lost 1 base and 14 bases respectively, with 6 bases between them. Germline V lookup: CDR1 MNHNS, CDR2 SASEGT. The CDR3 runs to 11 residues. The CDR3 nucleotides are TGTGCCAGCAGTGAAGGGACTACCCTCCACTTT. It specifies CASSEGTTLHF.

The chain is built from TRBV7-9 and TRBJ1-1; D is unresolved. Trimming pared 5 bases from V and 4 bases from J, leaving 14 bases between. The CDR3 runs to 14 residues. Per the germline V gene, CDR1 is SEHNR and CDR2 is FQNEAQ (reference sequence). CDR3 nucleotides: TGTGCCAGCAGCAGAGGGATTAGGGCCACTGAAGCTTTCTTT. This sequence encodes CASSRGIRATEAFF.

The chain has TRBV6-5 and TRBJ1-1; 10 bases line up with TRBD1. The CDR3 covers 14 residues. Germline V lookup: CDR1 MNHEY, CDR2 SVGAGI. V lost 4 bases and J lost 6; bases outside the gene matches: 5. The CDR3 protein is CASSLRDRGSEAFF. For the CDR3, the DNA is TGTGCCAGCAGTTTGAGGGACAGGGGCTCTGAAGCTTTCTTT.

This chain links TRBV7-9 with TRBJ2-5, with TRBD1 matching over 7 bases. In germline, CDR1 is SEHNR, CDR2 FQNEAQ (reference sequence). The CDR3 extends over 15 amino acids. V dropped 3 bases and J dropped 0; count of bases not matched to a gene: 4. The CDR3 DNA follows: TGTGCCAGCAGCTTTGGGACAGCGAACCAAGAGACCCAGTACTTC. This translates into CASSFGTANQETQYF.

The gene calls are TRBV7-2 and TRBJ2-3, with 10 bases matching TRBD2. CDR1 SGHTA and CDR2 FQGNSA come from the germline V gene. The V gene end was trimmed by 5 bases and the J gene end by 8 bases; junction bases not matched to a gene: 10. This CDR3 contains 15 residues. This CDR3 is CASSTPLAGVATQYF. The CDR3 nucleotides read TGTGCCAGCAGCACCCCTCTAGCGGGAGTGGCTACGCAGTATTTT.

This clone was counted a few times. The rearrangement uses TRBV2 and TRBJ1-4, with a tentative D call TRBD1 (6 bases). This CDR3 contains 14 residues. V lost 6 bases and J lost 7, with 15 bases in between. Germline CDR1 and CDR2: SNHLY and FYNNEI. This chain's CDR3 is CASSTGKRIEKLFF. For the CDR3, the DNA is TGTGCCAGCAGCACAGGGAAGCGCATTGAAAAACTGTTTTTT.

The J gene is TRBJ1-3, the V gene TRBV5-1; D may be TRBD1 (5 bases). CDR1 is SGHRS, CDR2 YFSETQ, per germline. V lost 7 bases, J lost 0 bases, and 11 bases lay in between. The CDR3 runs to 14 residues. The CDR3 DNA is TGCGCCAGCGAGGAGGGGACCTCTGGAAACACCATATATTTT. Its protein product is CASEEGTSGNTIYF.

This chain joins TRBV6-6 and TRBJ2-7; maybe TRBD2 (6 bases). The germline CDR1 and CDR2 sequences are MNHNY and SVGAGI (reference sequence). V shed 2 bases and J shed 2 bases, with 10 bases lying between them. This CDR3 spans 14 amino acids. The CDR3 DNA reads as TGTGCCAGCAGTTACGGAGGGACCGCCTACGAGCAGTACTTC. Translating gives CASSYGGTAYEQYF.

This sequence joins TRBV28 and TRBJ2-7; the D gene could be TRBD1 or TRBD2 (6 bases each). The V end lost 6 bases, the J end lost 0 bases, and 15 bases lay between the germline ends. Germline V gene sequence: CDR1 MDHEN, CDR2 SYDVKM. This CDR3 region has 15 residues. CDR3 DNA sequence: TGTGCCAGCAGAGGGGGGACTCCAGACTCCTACGAGCAGTACTTC. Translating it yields CASRGGTPDSYEQYF.

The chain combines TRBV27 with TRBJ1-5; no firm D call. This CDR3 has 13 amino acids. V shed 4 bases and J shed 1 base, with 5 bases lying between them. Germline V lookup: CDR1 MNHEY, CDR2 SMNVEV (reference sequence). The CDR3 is CASSWGSNQPQHF. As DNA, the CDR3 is TGTGCCAGCAGTTGGGGAAGCAATCAGCCCCAGCATTTT.

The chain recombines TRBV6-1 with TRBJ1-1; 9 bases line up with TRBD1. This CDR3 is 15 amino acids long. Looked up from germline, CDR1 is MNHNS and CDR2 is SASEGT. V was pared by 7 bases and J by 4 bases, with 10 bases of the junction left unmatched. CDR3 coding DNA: TGTGCCAGCACCCCAGGACGGGACAGGGTCACTGAAGCTTTCTTT. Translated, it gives CASTPGRDRVTEAFF.

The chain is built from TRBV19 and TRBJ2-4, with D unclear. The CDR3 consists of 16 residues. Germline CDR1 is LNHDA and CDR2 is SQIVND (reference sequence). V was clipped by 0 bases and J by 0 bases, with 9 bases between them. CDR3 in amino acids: CASSIDGELAKNIQYF. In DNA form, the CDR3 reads TGTGCCAGTAGTATAGACGGAGAGTTAGCCAAAAACATTCAGTACTTC.

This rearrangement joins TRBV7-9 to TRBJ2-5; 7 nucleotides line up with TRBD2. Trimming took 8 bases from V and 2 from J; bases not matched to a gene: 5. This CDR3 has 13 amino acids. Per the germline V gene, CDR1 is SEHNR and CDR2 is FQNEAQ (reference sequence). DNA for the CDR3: TGTGCCAGCCGCGCCGGGGGGCAAGAGACCCAGTACTTC. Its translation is CASRAGGQETQYF.

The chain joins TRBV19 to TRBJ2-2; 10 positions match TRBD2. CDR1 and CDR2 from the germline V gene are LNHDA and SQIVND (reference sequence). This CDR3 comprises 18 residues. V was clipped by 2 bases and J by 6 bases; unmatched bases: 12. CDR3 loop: CASSIPPGLAHSAGELFF. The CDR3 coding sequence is TGTGCCAGTAGTATACCGCCGGGACTAGCGCATTCCGCCGGGGAGCTGTTTTTT.

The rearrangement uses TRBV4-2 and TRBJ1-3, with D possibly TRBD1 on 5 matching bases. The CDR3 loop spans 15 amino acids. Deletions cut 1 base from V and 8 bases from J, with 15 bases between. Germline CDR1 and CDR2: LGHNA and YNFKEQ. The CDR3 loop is CASSQGQVGEDTIYF. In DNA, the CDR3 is TGTGCCAGCAGCCAAGGACAAGTGGGGGAGGACACCATATATTTT.